The clone carrying this TCR beta chain was seen only once. The authors' processing: Amplified reference gene primers provided the basis for estimating nucleated cell counts. Some clones are missing from TCRdb's copy, which holds only in-frame ones; the method was immunoSEQ multiplex PCR. V, J and clone size were drawn from that table, and D and trimming were deduced from the DNA. The table includes approximately 210,000 clones, around four fifths detected once. The data derive from a study of blood T cell repertoires in COVID-19. Whole-study context: COVID-19 samples collected from the United States, Italy and Spain covered acute and convalescent phases.

V dropped 1 base and J dropped 6; count of bases not matched to a gene: 3. CDR3 size: 15 residues. Germline assignment: CDR1 SGHTA and CDR2 FQGNSA. The J gene is TRBJ2-3, the V gene TRBV7-2, with 11 bases identical to TRBD2. Material for sequencing was peripheral blood. This TCR was recovered from a woman in her 50s with acute or convalescent COVID-19. CDR3 region: CASSLGRTSGDTQYF. The CDR3 nucleotides are TGTGCCAGCAGCTTAGGAAGGACTAGCGGGGATACGCAGTATTTT.